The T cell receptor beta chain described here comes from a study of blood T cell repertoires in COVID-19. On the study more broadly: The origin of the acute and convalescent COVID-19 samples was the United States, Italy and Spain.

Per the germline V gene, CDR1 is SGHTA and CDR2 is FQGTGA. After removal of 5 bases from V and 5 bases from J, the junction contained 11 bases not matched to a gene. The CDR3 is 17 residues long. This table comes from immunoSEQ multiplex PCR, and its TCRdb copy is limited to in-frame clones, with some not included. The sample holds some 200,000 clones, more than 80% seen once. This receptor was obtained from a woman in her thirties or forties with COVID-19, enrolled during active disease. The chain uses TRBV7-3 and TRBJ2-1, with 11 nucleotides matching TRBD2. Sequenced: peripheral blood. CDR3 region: CASSPNLLAGVNNEQFF. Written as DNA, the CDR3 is TGTGCCAGCAGCCCAAACCTACTAGCGGGGGTCAACAATGAGCAGTTCTTC.